This TCR beta chain stems from a study of T-cell memory formation after mild COVID-19. Overall study context: Clusters of TCRs were largely donor specific. The study's findings and limits: Contracting clones from day 15 to 85 had balanced CD4/CD8; later expanders favoured CD4+. Of the contracting clones, CD4+ ones lay mainly in CM and EM, and CD8+ ones in EMRA. The appearance of some responding clones in pre-infection memory suggested that cross-reactive memory joined.

Each CDR3 protein gets one entry after TCRdb re-called the 5' RACE reads with MiXCR. The sample lists fewer than 650,000 distinct CDR3 sequences; around 16% were seen once. Germline V CDR1 and CDR2: SGHTA, FQGNSA. Trimming removed 1 base from V and 4 bases from J; junction bases left unmatched: 3. The CDR3 sequence is 15 residues long. Many counts were recorded for this clonotype. No antigen is known for it. The origin of this receptor is an adult woman who had mild COVID-19 (a few samples of this study predate the infection). Cell type and time point are not known. The rearrangement joins TRBV7-2 to TRBJ2-7; 11 nucleotides match TRBD2. Sequenced: PBMCs or a T cell subset sorted from them (not recorded which). The DNA for the CDR3 is TGTGCCAGCAGCTTAGAACTAGCGGGAGCGTACGAGCAGTACTTC. As protein: CASSLELAGAYEQYF. Supplemented by reference TRBV7-2 and TRBJ2-7, the full variable domain reads GAGVSQSPSNKVTEKGKDVELRCDPISGHTALYWYRQSLGQGLEFLIYFQGNSAPDKSGLPSDRFSAERTGGSVSTLTIQRTQQEDSAVYLCASSLELAGAYEQYFGPGTRLTVT.